What follows is one T cell receptor beta chain and its context. TCRdb's table, derived via immunoSEQ multiplex PCR, lists solely in-frame clones and lacks some. The table records approximately 90,000 clones, more than 70% of them present only once. The data stem from a study of T cell responses to AZD1222 COVID-19 vaccine. For the study at large: Second-dose timings of about 4 or about 12 weeks were pooled.

This TCR derives from an adult in good health. The sequencing here drew on peripheral blood, taken on day 0 of AZD1222 vaccination.

CDR3 DNA sequence: TGTGCTAGTGGTTTGGTACTGAACCTCTCTGGAAACACCATATATTTT. Its translation is CASGLVLNLSGNTIYF. This rearrangement joins TRBV12-5 to TRBJ1-3, with D unclear. V gave up 0 bases and J gave up 0 bases, with 9 bases separating them. Germline loops: CDR1 LGHNT, CDR2 FRNRAP. The CDR3 consists of 16 residues. Combining the CDR3 with reference TRBV12-5 and TRBJ1-3 gives the whole variable domain DARVTQTPRHKVTEMGQEVTMRCQPILGHNTVFWYRQTMMQGLELLAYFRNRAPLDDSGMPKDRFSAEMPDATLATLKIQPSEPRDSAVYFCASGLVLNLSGNTIYFGEGSWLTVV.